This T cell receptor (beta chain) was recorded in a study of shared clonotypes between healthy human individuals. The table lists this clone with a few counts. Germline V lookup: CDR1 MDHEN, CDR2 SYDVKM. With V trimmed by 6 bases and J by 4 bases, 7 bases remained unmatched. This CDR3 is 14 amino acids long. This table comes from immunoSEQ multiplex PCR, and its TCRdb copy is limited to in-frame clones, with some not included. The sample includes 850,000 to 1,200,000 clones, approximately 68% of them seen just once. The TCR sequence derives from a man younger than 30 in good health. Specimen: memory CD4+ T cells sorted from blood. Subset indicated: CD45RA-negative fraction. The chain couples TRBV28 to TRBJ1-2, with 8 bases that match TRBD1. Here the CDR3 reads CASRRQGPIYGYTF. For the CDR3, the DNA is TGTGCCAGCAGAAGACAGGGGCCCATCTATGGCTACACCTTC.